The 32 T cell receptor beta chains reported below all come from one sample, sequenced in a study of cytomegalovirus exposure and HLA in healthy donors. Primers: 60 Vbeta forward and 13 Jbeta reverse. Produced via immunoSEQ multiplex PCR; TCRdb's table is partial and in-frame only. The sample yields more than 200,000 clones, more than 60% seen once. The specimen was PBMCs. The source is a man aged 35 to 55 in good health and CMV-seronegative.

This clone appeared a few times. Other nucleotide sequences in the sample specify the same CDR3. The CDR3 is CASSEWGQGIREQFF. DNA of the CDR3: TGTGCCAGCAGTGAATGGGGACAGGGAATTCGAGAGCAGTTCTTC. The V and J genes are TRBV6-1 and TRBJ2-1; 9 bases line up with TRBD1. V trimming: 2 bases; J trimming: 10 bases; junction bases outside the gene matches: 9. The V gene's germline CDR1 is MNHNS and CDR2 SASEGT. The CDR3 consists of 15 residues.

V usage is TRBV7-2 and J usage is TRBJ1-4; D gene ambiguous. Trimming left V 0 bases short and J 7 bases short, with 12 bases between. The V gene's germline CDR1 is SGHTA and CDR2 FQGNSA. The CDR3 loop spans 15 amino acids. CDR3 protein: CASSLAGGRSEKLFF. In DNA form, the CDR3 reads TGTGCCAGCAGCTTAGCAGGAGGAAGGAGTGAAAAACTGTTTTTT.

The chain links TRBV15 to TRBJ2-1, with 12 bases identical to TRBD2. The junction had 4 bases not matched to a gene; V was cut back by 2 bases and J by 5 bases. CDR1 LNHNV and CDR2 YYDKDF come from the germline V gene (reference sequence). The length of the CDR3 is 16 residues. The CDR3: CATSRTRTSGNNEQFF. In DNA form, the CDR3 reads TGTGCCACCAGCAGAACTAGGACTAGCGGGAACAATGAGCAGTTCTTC. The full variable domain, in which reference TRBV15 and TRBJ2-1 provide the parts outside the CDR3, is DAMVIQNPRYQVTQFGKPVTLSCSQTLNHNVMYWYQQKSSQAPKLLFHYYDKDFNNEADTPDNFQSRRPNTSFCFLDIRSPGLGDTAMYLCATSRTRTSGNNEQFFGPGTRLTVL.

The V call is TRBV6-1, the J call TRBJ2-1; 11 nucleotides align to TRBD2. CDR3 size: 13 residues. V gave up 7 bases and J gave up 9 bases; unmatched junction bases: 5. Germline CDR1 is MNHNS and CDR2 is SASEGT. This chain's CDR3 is CASISSGRPEQFF. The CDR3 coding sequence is TGTGCCAGCATTTCTAGCGGGAGGCCTGAGCAGTTCTTC.

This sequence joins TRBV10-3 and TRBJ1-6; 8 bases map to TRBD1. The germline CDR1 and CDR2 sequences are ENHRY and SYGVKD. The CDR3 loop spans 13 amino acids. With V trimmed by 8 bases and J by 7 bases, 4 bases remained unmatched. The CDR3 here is CAIQDRANSPLHF. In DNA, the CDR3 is TGTGCCATCCAGGACAGGGCAAATTCACCCCTCCACTTT.

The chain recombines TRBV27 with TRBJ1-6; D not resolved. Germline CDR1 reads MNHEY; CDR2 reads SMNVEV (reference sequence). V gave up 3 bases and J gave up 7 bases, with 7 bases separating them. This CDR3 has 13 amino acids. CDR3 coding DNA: TGTGCCAGCAGTTTGGAGGGAAATTCACCCCTCCACTTT. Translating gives CASSLEGNSPLHF.

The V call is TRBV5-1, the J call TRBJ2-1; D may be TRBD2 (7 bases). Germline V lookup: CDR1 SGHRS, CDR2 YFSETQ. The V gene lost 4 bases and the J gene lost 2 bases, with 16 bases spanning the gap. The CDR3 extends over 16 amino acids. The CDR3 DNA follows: TGCGCCAGCAGCACTGGGGTCGGGGGGCCCTACAATGAGCAGTTCTTC. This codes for CASSTGVGGPYNEQFF.

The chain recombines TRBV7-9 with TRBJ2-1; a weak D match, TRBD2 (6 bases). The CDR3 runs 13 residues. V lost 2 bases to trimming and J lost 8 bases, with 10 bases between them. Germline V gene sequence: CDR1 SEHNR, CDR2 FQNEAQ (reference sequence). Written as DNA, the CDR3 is TGTGCCAGCAGCTTACGCGGGATAGATGAGCAGTTCTTC. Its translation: CASSLRGIDEQFF.

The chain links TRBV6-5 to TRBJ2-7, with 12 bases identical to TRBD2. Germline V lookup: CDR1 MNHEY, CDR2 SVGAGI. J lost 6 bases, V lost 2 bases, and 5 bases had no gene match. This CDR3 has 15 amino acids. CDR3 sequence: CASSYATSGRREQYF. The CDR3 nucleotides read TGTGCCAGCAGTTACGCGACTAGCGGGAGACGCGAGCAGTACTTC.

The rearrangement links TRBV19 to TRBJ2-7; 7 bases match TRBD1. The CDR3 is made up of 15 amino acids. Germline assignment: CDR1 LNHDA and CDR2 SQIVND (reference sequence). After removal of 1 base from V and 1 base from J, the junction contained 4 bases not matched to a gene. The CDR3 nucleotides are TGTGCCAGTAGTATAGGGGGCAGGGGGTCCTACGAGCAGTACTTC. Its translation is CASSIGGRGSYEQYF.

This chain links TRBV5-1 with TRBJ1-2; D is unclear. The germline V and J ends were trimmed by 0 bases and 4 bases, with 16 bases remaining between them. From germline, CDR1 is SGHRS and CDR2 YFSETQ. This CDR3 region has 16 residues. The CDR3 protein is CASSLGGSGVGYGYTF. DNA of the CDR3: TGCGCCAGCAGCTTGGGAGGTTCCGGGGTCGGCTATGGCTACACCTTC.

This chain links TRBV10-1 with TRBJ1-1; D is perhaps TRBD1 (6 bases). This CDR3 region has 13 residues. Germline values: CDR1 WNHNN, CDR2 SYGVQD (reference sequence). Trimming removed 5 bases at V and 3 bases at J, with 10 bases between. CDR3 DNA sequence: TGCGCCAGCAGTACAGGGTCCGACACTGAAGCTTTCTTT. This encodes CASSTGSDTEAFF.

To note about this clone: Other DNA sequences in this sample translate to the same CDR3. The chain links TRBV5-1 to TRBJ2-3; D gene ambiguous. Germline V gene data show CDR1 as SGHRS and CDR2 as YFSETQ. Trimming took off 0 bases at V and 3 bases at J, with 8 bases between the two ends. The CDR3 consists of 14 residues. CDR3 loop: CASSLALDTDTQYF. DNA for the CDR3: TGCGCCAGCAGCTTGGCCTTAGATACAGATACGCAGTATTTT.

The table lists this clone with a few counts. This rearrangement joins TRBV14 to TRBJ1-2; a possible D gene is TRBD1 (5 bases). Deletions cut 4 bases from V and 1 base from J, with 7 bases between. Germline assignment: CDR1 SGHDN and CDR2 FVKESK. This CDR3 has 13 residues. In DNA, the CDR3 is TGTGCCAGCAGCCGTCAGGGTAACTATGGCTACACCTTC. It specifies CASSRQGNYGYTF. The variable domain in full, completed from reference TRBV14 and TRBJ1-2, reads EAGVTQFPSHSVIEKGQTVTLRCDPISGHDNLYWYRRVMGKEIKFLLHFVKESKQDESGMPNNRFLAERTGGTYSTLKVQPAELEDSGVYFCASSRQGNYGYTFGSGTRLTVV.

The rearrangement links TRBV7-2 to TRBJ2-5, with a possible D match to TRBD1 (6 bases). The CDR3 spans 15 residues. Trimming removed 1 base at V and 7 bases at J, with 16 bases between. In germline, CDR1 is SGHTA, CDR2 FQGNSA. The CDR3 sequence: CASSLEMGALATQYF. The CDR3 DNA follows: TGTGCCAGCAGCTTAGAAATGGGGGCCTTGGCGACCCAGTACTTC.

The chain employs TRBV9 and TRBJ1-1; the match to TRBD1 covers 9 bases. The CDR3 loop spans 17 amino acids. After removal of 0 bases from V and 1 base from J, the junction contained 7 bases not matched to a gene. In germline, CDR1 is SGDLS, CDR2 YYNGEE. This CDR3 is CASSVAGQGLTNTEAFF. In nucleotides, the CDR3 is TGTGCCAGCAGCGTAGCAGGACAGGGGCTTACGAACACTGAAGCTTTCTTT.

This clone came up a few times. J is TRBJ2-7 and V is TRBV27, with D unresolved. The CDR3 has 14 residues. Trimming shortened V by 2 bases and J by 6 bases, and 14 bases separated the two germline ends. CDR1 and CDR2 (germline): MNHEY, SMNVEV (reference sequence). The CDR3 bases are TGTGCCAGCAGTTTAGGGCAGGTTGGCTTCGAGCAGTACTTC. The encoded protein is CASSLGQVGFEQYF.

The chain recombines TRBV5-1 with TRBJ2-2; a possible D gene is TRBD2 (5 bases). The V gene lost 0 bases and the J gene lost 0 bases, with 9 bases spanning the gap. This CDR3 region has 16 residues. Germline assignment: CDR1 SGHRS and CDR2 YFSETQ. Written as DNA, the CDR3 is TGCGCCAGCAGCTTGGTACGCGGGTCGAACACCGGGGAGCTGTTTTTT. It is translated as CASSLVRGSNTGELFF. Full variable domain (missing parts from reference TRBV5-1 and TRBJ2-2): KAGVTQTPRYLIKTRGQQVTLSCSPISGHRSVSWYQQTPGQGLQFLFEYFSETQRNKGNFPGRFSGRQFSNSRSEMNVSTLELGDSALYLCASSLVRGSNTGELFFGEGSRLTVL.

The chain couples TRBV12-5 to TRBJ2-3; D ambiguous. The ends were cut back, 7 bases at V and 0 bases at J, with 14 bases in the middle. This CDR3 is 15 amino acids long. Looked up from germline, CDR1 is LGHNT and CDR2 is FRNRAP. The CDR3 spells CASVEPMTSTDTQYF. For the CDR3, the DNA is TGTGCTAGTGTAGAGCCCATGACAAGCACAGATACGCAGTATTTT.

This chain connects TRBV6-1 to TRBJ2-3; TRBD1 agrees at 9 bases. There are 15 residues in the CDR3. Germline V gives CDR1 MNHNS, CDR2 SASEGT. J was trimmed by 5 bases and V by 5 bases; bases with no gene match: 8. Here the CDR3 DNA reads TGTGCCAGCAGTCTACCGGGACAGGGAAGAGATACGCAGTATTTT. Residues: CASSLPGQGRDTQYF.

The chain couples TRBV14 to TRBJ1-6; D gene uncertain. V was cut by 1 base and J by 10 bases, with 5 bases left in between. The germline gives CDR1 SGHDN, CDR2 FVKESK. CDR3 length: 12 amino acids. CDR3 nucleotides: TGTGCCAGCAGCCAAGGAGGCTCACCCCTCCACTTT. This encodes CASSQGGSPLHF.

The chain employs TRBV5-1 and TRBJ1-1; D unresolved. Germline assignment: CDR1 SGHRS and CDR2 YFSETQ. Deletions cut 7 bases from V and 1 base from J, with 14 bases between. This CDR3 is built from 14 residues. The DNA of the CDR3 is TGCGCCAGCCTAGCTGATCCGGGGAACACTGAAGCTTTCTTT. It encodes CASLADPGNTEAFF.

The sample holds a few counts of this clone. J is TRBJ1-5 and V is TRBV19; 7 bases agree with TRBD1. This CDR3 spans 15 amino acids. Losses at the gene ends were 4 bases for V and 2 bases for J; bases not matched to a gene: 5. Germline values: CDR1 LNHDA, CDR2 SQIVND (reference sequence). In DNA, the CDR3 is TGTGCCAGTAGTACTGGGACAGCGGGCAATCAGCCCCAGCATTTT. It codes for CASSTGTAGNQPQHF.

The CDR3 is CASSVGGTAEAFF. The DNA of the CDR3 is TGTGCCAGCAGCGTAGGAGGGACAGCTGAAGCTTTCTTT. The V and J genes are TRBV9 and TRBJ1-1; 7 nucleotides match TRBD1. The CDR3 is 13 residues long. Germline CDR1 reads SGDLS; CDR2 reads YYNGEE. V lost 0 bases to trimming and J lost 6 bases; unmatched junction nucleotides: 2.

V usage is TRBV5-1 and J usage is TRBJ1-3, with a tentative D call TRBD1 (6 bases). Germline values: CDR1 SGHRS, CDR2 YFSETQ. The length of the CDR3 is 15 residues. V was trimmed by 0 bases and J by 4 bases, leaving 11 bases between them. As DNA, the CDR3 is TGCGCCAGCAGCTTGGGGGGGCTAGGAGGAAACACCATATATTTT. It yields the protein CASSLGGLGGNTIYF.

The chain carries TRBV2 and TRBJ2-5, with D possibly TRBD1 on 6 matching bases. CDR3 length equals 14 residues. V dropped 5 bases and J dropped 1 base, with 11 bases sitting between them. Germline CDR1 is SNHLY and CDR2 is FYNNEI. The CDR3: CASSPGHTQETQYF. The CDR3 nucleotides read TGTGCCAGCAGTCCGGGACACACCCAAGAGACCCAGTACTTC.

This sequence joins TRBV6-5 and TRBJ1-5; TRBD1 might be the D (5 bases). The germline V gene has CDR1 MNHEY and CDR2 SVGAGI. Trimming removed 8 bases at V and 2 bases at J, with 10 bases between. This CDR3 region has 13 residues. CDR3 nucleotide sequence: TGTGCCAGCGGAAGGGGTGGCAATCAGCCCCAGCATTTT. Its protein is CASGRGGNQPQHF.

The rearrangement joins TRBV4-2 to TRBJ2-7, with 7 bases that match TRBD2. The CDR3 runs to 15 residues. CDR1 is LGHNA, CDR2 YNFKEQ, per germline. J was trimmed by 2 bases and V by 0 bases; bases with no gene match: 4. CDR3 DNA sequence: TGTGCCAGCAGCCAAGAAGCTAGCGGTACCTACGAGCAGTACTTC. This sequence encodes CASSQEASGTYEQYF.

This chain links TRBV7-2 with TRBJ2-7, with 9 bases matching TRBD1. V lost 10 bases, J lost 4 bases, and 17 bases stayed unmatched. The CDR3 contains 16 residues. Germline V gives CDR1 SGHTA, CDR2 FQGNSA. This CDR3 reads CATSLTRDRALYEQYF. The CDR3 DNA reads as TGTGCCACCTCCCTAACCCGGGACAGGGCGTTATACGAGCAGTACTTC.

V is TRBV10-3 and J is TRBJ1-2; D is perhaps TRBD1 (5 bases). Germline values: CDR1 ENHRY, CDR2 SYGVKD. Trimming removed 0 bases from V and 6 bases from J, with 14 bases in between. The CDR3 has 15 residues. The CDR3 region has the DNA TGTGCCATCAGTGAGTCGCAAAACAGGCTAAATGGCTACACCTTC. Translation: CAISESQNRLNGYTF.

The DNA for the CDR3 is TGCAGCGTCACGGACAGGGCTCACGAGCAGTACTTC. Translated: CSVTDRAHEQYF. This chain connects TRBV29-1 to TRBJ2-7, with 8 positions matching TRBD1. The CDR3 runs to 12 residues. From germline, CDR1 is SQVTM and CDR2 ANQGSEA. V shed 6 bases and J 5 bases; nucleotides not matched to a gene: 6.

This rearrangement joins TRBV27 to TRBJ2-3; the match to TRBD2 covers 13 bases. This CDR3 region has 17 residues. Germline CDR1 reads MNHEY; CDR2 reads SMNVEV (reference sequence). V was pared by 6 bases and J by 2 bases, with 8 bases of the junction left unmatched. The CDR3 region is CASSRKLAGGSTDTQYF. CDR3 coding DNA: TGTGCCAGCAGCAGGAAACTAGCGGGAGGGTCCACAGATACGCAGTATTTT.